This TCR beta chain was profiled in a study of post-analysis software for immune sequencing data. Study-level results: A few TRBV segments appeared more often in patients than in controls, and TRBV5-6, TRBV5-1 and TRBV20-1 were among these.

CDR1 is SQVTM, CDR2 ANQGSEA, per germline. The CDR3 contains 11 residues. To note about this clonotype: Its antigen is unknown.

The library was made from cDNA and included unique molecular identifiers. TCRdb independently ran MiXCR on the PCR reads; one entry per CDR3 protein. The profile shows roughly 570,000 distinct CDR3 sequences, 34% of them singletons. Sequencing was performed on blood. The sequence was collected from a girl aged 2 to 17 with multiple sclerosis. The genes are TRBV29-1 and TRBJ2-5; D is perhaps TRBD1 (5 bases). The DNA end favors TRBJ2-7, so the J call may be wrong. CDR3 region: CSVESGREQYF. The CDR3 coding sequence is TGCAGCGTTGAGTCAGGGCGCGAGCAGTACTTC.